This is a list of T cell receptor beta chains from one sample in a study of OX40 agonist ivuxolimab in advanced cancers. TCRdb's copy holds only in-frame clones and misses some; the assay was immunoSEQ multiplex PCR. In the table there are 99,000 or so clones, approximately 93% of which are singletons. Sample: CD4+ or CD8+ T cells sorted from blood, taken in a trial of the OX40 agonist ivuxolimab. Receptors originate from an adult with an advanced solid tumor such as melanoma, head and neck, liver or kidney cancer. CDR3s include the opening cysteine and the closing phenylalanine or tryptophan. The order of the fields is D gene, V gene, clone size, J gene, CDR3 protein, CDR3 DNA. A D gene is named only where the DNA matches it firmly. Clone size is given for some rows only: seen once, a few or many times, or a class if the clone is expanded.

TRBD1	TRBV19	.	TRBJ2-4	CASSIIMSGGVKSKNIQYF	TGTGCCAGTAGTATAATAATGTCAGGGGGCGTGAAATCCAAAAACATTCAGTACTTC
TRBD1	TRBV6-6	.	TRBJ1-1	CATRWGQGGTEAFF	TGTGCCACCCGGTGGGGACAGGGGGGCACTGAAGCTTTCTTT
TRBD1	TRBV19	.	TRBJ1-3	CASSAVGQGAARGNTIYF	TGTGCCAGTAGTGCGGTCGGACAGGGGGCTGCTAGAGGAAACACCATATATTTT
.	TRBV5-1	.	TRBJ1-1	CASSLLGQDTEAFF	TGCGCCAGCAGCTTGTTAGGCCAGGACACTGAAGCTTTCTTT
.	TRBV19	once	TRBJ2-3	CASSILAGARTDTQYF	TGTGCCAGTAGTATTCTGGCAGGGGCTCGCACAGATACGCAGTATTTT
TRBD1	TRBV7-2	.	TRBJ1-5	CASSLAQGANQPQHF	TGTGCCAGCAGCTTAGCCCAGGGGGCGAATCAGCCCCAGCATTTT
.	TRBV20-1	.	TRBJ2-7	CSARKSYEQYF	TGCAGTGCTAGAAAATCCTACGAGCAGTACTTC
.	TRBV25-1	.	TRBJ2-7	CASSEGHFIYEQYF	TGTGCCAGCAGTGAAGGACACTTTATCTACGAGCAGTACTTC
TRBD1	TRBV28	.	TRBJ1-1	CASSQTGGKNTEAFF	TGTGCCAGCAGCCAAACAGGGGGCAAGAACACTGAAGCTTTCTTT
.	TRBV5-8	.	TRBJ2-1	CASSTGQGIPISYNEQFF	TGTGCCAGCAGCACCGGCCAGGGGATTCCCATCTCCTACAATGAGCAGTTCTTC
.	TRBV15	.	TRBJ1-2	CATSRDLRQAPSYGYTF	TGTGCCACCAGCAGAGATCTTAGACAGGCCCCTTCCTATGGCTACACCTTC
TRBD1	TRBV19	once	TRBJ1-3	CASSTPQGLGNTIYF	TGTGCCAGTAGTACACCACAGGGGCTCGGAAACACCATATATTTT
.	TRBV14	once	TRBJ1-2	CASSQRPGSEGYTF	TGTGCCAGCAGCCAAAGGCCAGGGTCGGAGGGCTACACCTTC
TRBD2	TRBV5-1	.	TRBJ2-3	CASSGGGVTDTQYF	TGCGCCAGCAGCGGCGGGGGGGTCACAGATACGCAGTATTTT